One and the same sample provided the 18 T cell receptor beta chains below, sequenced in a study of Graves' ophthalmopathy and Graves' hyperthyroidism. The study amplified TCR beta CDR3 regions using RNA transcripts. HTBI primers were employed in first-round RT-PCR, then a second-round multiplex PCR followed. TCRdb reanalysed the multiplex PCR reads using MiXCR and keeps one entry per CDR3 protein. Here the sample spans hundreds of thousands of distinct CDR3 sequences, over 20% being singletons. Sample: peripheral blood. Source of these receptors: a woman younger than 35 with stable Graves' hyperthyroidism. Some clones in this sample may be carry-over from other donors' samples.

This clonotype was detected ten times or more. This chain uses TRBV20-1 with TRBJ2-5; TRBD2 agrees at 8 bases. With 1 base clipped from V and 2 bases from J, the junction kept 6 bases outside the gene matches. Germline V gene data show CDR1 as DFQATT and CDR2 as SNEGSKA (reference sequence). This CDR3 has 15 residues. The CDR3 sequence is CSARGALAAQETQYF. In DNA form, the CDR3 reads TGCAGTGCTAGAGGCGCACTAGCGGCACAAGAGACCCAGTACTTC.

The gene calls are TRBV6-4 and TRBJ2-7; D perhaps matches TRBD1 (5 bases). The germline V gene encodes CDR1 MRHNA and CDR2 SNTAGT. The CDR3 covers 12 residues. V was shortened by 4 bases and J by 6 bases, with 10 bases between the two germline ends. The CDR3 DNA reads as TGTGCCAGCAGTGTGTTCAGGGCCGAGCAGTACTTC. Encoded protein: CASSVFRAEQYF.

This chain joins TRBV15 and TRBJ2-5, with D possibly matching TRBD1 (5 bases). Germline values: CDR1 LNHNV, CDR2 YYDKDF (reference sequence). This CDR3 is 15 amino acids long. V lost 0 bases to trimming and J lost 5 bases, with 13 bases between them. Here the CDR3 DNA reads TGTGCCACCAGCAGAGAAACGGTGGGGCTGGAGACCCAGTACTTC. It is translated as CATSRETVGLETQYF.

This clonotype was seen ten or more times. The rearrangement links TRBV6-5 to TRBJ2-2; 8 nucleotides line up with TRBD2. Unmatched junction bases numbered 12, after V lost 7 bases and J lost 5 bases. Germline values: CDR1 MNHEY, CDR2 SVGAGI. This CDR3 is 16 amino acids long. CDR3 bases: TGTGCCAGCAACGGGGCGGGGGGTTATGAGACCGGGGAGCTGTTTTTT. Encoded protein: CASNGAGGYETGELFF.

This clonotype showed up just a few times. V gene TRBV29-1 combines with J gene TRBJ2-2, with D possibly TRBD1 on 5 matching bases. Trimming pared 4 bases from V and 1 base from J, leaving 7 bases between. There are 13 residues in the CDR3. Germline V gives CDR1 SQVTM, CDR2 ANQGSEA. The CDR3 nucleotides read TGCAGCGTTGTAAGGGGGAACACCGGGGAGCTGTTTTTT. Encoded protein: CSVVRGNTGELFF.

This clonotype has a handful of counts. This chain joins TRBV7-3 and TRBJ2-5, with no clear D. Per the germline V gene, CDR1 is SGHTA and CDR2 is FQGTGA. V was shortened by 1 base and J by 5 bases, with 14 bases between the two germline ends. CDR3 length equals 15 residues. CDR3 residues: CASSLMADPWETQYF. The CDR3 DNA is TGTGCCAGCAGCTTAATGGCTGATCCCTGGGAGACCCAGTACTTC.

The sample holds many counts of this clonotype. The chain is built from TRBV5-1 and TRBJ2-7, with 7 bases lining up with TRBD1. The CDR3 consists of 13 residues. Trimming cost V 2 bases and J 5 bases; bases outside gene matches: 4. Germline CDR1 is SGHRS and CDR2 is YFSETQ. CDR3 in DNA: TGCGCCAGCAGCTTACAGGGGTTCGACGAGCAGTACTTC. Amino acid sequence: CASSLQGFDEQYF.

This clonotype was observed a handful of times. This chain links TRBV12-3 or TRBV12-4 with TRBJ1-1; 8 nucleotides line up with TRBD1. Trimming removed 6 bases from V and 5 bases from J; junction bases left unmatched: 5. The CDR3 has 13 residues. CDR3 residues: CASRPDRVTEAFF. DNA of the CDR3: TGTGCCAGCAGACCGGACAGGGTAACTGAAGCTTTCTTT.

This clonotype was picked up many times. CDR3 nucleotides: TGTGCCAGCAGTTACTCGGATTCCGGGACAGAAACATCTAACTATGGCTACACCTTC. The encoded protein is CASSYSDSGTETSNYGYTF. The chain has TRBV6-2 or TRBV6-3 and TRBJ1-2; 7 bases are a match to TRBD1. CDR1 and CDR2 from the germline V gene are MNHEY and SVGEGT. This CDR3 contains 19 residues. V lost 0 bases and J lost 0; bases outside the gene matches: 13.

The CDR3 coding sequence is TGTGCCAGCAGCCCGGGGACAGGGGAGGCGTACTTC. Protein: CASSPGTGEAYF. J is TRBJ2-7 and V is TRBV7-9, with TRBD1 matching over 10 bases. Germline V gene lookup returns CDR1 SEHNR and CDR2 FQNEAQ (reference sequence). With 5 bases clipped from V and 12 bases from J, the junction kept 7 bases outside the gene matches. The length of the CDR3 is 12 residues.

This clonotype was detected only a few times. The chain uses TRBV12-3 or TRBV12-4 and TRBJ1-2; D is uncertain. V gave up 5 bases and J gave up 4 bases, with 11 bases separating them. The CDR3 length is 13 residues. The CDR3 DNA is TGTGCCAGCAGTCTGATCCTCGGCTATGGCTACACCTTC. Protein product: CASSLILGYGYTF.

This clonotype has ten or more counts. The chain has TRBV4-1 and TRBJ1-2; D remains ambiguous. CDR1 is MGHRA, CDR2 YSYEKL, per germline. The CDR3 covers 14 residues. Trimming stripped 3 bases from V and 3 bases from J, with 11 bases between. As DNA, the CDR3 is TGCGCCAGCAGCCACTACTCCTCAGACTATGGCTACACCTTC. Translation: CASSHYSSDYGYTF.

In this sample, this clonotype turned up many times. The chain joins TRBV20-1 to TRBJ2-5, with 8 bases fitting TRBD1. After removal of 5 bases from V and 5 bases from J, the junction contained 10 bases not matched to a gene. Germline V gene data show CDR1 as DFQATT and CDR2 as SNEGSKA (reference sequence). The CDR3 covers 14 residues. CDR3 in DNA: TGCAGTGCTCTCCTACGACAGGGGCGGGAGACCCAGTACTTC. It codes for CSALLRQGRETQYF.

This clonotype was seen ten or more times. The rearrangement uses TRBV2 and TRBJ1-5, with unresolved D. Germline V gene lookup returns CDR1 SNHLY and CDR2 FYNNEI. Trimming stripped 8 bases from V and 2 bases from J, with 13 bases between. This CDR3 region has 14 residues. CDR3 sequence reads: CASGLGPRNQPQHF. In DNA form, the CDR3 reads TGTGCCAGCGGTCTAGGACCGCGCAATCAGCCCCAGCATTTT. The whole variable domain, remainder taken from reference TRBV2 and TRBJ1-5, is EPEVTQTPSHQVTQMGQEVILRCVPISNHLYFYWYRQILGQKVEFLVSFYNNEISEKSEIFDDQFSVERPDGSNFTLKIRSTKLEDSAMYFCASGLGPRNQPQHFGDGTRLSIL.

This clonotype was found once. The chain carries TRBV28 and TRBJ2-2, with 8 positions matching TRBD1. The germline CDR1 and CDR2 sequences are MDHEN and SYDVKM. The CDR3 is made up of 15 amino acids. Unmatched junction bases numbered 7, after V lost 6 bases and J lost 4 bases. CDR3 in DNA: TGTGCCAGCAGAACCGGGACAGGAGGCACCGGGGAGCTGTTTTTT. Its translation is CASRTGTGGTGELFF.

Remarks on this clonotype: An end of the junction differs from the germline gene, which may be a read error. This chain uses TRBV6-2 or TRBV6-3 with TRBJ2-4; D possibly corresponds to TRBD2 (5 bases). CDR1 and CDR2 from the germline V gene are MNHEY and SVGEGT. The CDR3 length is 17 residues. The CDR3 is CASSRLVSQLAKNIKYF. CDR3 in DNA: TGTGCCAGCAGTAGATTGGTTTCACAGCTAGCCAAAAACATTAAGTACTTC.

This clonotype was seen at least ten times. A much larger clonotype is one base distant, so this may be a read error. The DNA for the CDR3 is TGCAGTGCTAGAGGGACAGGGAACACTGAAGCTTTCTTT. This translates into CSARGTGNTEAFF. The chain combines TRBV20-1 with TRBJ1-1; 7 positions agree with TRBD1. The germline V gene has CDR1 DFQATT and CDR2 SNEGSKA (reference sequence). The CDR3 consists of 13 residues. V lost 1 base, J lost 1 base, and 0 bases stayed unmatched.

The rearrangement links TRBV28 to TRBJ2-7; tentatively, D is TRBD1 (6 bases). The CDR3 covers 16 residues. Trimming took off 3 bases at V and 0 bases at J, with 15 bases between the two ends. CDR1 and CDR2 from the germline V gene are MDHEN and SYDVKM. The CDR3 spells CASSFPYRVSSYEQYF. CDR3 coding DNA: TGTGCCAGCAGTTTTCCCTACAGGGTTAGCTCCTACGAGCAGTACTTC.